This TCR beta chain stems from a study of T cells in Graves' hyperthyroidism and ophthalmopathy. Amplification targeted TCR beta CDR3 regions from RNA transcripts. Initially, a first-round RT-PCR of the TCR CDR3 employed the HTBI primer set. TCRdb processed the multiplex PCR reads anew with MiXCR; each CDR3 protein has one entry. This sample has some 270,000 distinct CDR3 sequences, with roughly 15% found just once. It was uncontrolled infection, other autoimmune disease, pregnancy or lactation that excluded patients. The V end lost 1 base, the J end lost 0 bases, and 6 bases lay between the germline ends. This CDR3 comprises 15 residues. In germline, CDR1 is SEHNR, CDR2 FQNEAQ (reference sequence).

Sequencing was done on a sample of blood. This TCR came from a woman in her 30s with Graves' hyperthyroidism that later progressed to Graves' ophthalmopathy. The J gene is TRBJ2-2, the V gene TRBV7-9; D is undetermined. CDR3 sequence reads: CASSLVTPNTGELFF. Written as DNA, the CDR3 is TGTGCCAGCAGCTTAGTAACACCGAACACCGGGGAGCTGTTTTTT.